This TCR beta chain was sequenced during a study of radiation and T cells in renal cell carcinoma. Some clones are missing from TCRdb's copy, which holds only in-frame ones; the method was immunoSEQ multiplex PCR. The sample includes approximately 75,000 clones, roughly 80% seen only once; the top ten take nearly 6%. As for time point: blood 2 weeks post-SBRT. Treatment noted: 15 Gy SBRT to primary tumor, nephrectomy 4 weeks later. Only one count was recorded for this clone. The CDR3 is 13 residues long. CDR1 is MNHEY, CDR2 SMNVEV, per germline (reference sequence). The V and J ends lost 5 bases and 6 bases respectively, with 11 bases between them.

Here the sequenced sample was blood, taken from a patient whose treatment included radiotherapy and nephrectomy. The gene calls are TRBV27 and TRBJ2-1; D gene ambiguous. This TCR was sampled from a man aged 60 to 69 with renal cell carcinoma. CDR3 amino acids: CASSVRALNEQFF. CDR3 nucleotide sequence: TGTGCCAGCAGTGTCCGGGCCCTCAATGAGCAGTTCTTC.